One sample yielded the 13 T cell receptor beta chains listed below, sequenced in a study of blood T cell repertoires in COVID-19. Produced via immunoSEQ multiplex PCR; TCRdb's table is partial and in-frame only. The profile shows 160,000 or so clones, 78% of them singletons. The sequenced sample was peripheral blood. Source of these receptors: an elderly woman with acute or convalescent COVID-19.

The J gene is TRBJ2-7, the V gene TRBV6-5, with 7 bases identical to TRBD2. The CDR3 is 15 residues long. CDR1 and CDR2 from the germline V gene are MNHEY and SVGAGI. Unmatched junction bases numbered 7, after V lost 0 bases and J lost 5 bases. The CDR3 sequence: CASSYSGVGRDEQYF. The CDR3 bases are TGTGCCAGCAGTTACTCGGGGGTAGGGAGGGACGAGCAGTACTTC.

The chain combines TRBV2 with TRBJ1-2, with 8 bases that match TRBD1. The CDR3 covers 14 residues. V gave up 7 bases and J gave up 8 bases; unmatched junction bases: 12. CDR1 and CDR2 from the germline V gene are SNHLY and FYNNEI. The CDR3 nucleotides read TGTGCCAGCATCGCATTGGAGACAGGGGTCGGCTACACCTTC. This gives the protein CASIALETGVGYTF.

The V call is TRBV5-6, the J call TRBJ2-7; 7 nucleotides match TRBD1. The CDR3 runs to 15 residues. CDR1 is SGHDT, CDR2 YYEEEE, per germline. After removal of 4 bases from V and 5 bases from J, the junction contained 12 bases not matched to a gene. The CDR3 sequence is CASSASGTAANEQYF. CDR3 sequence (DNA): TGTGCCAGCAGCGCGTCCGGGACAGCAGCTAACGAGCAGTACTTC.

V and J are TRBV24-1 and TRBJ2-1; TRBD1 aligns across 10 bases. The CDR3 is made up of 18 amino acids. Germline V CDR1 and CDR2: KGHDR, SFDVKD. Trimming at V came to 3 bases and at J to 4 bases, leaving 11 bases not matched to a gene. The CDR3 region is CATSDRTAGTGAYNEQFF. For the CDR3, the DNA is TGTGCCACCAGTGATAGGACCGCCGGGACAGGGGCATACAATGAGCAGTTCTTC.

The chain links TRBV4-1 to TRBJ2-5, with D maybe TRBD2 (6 bases). The germline V gene encodes CDR1 MGHRA and CDR2 YSYEKL. The CDR3 extends over 15 amino acids. V gave up 1 base and J gave up 1 base, with 10 bases separating them. The CDR3 nucleotides are TGCGCCAGCAGCCAAGCGGGGGTCCGCCAAGAGACCCAGTACTTC. Encoded protein: CASSQAGVRQETQYF.

Note on this clone: Other DNA sequences within the sample encode an identical CDR3. The chain is built from TRBV5-1 and TRBJ1-3; the match to TRBD1 covers 7 bases. V dropped 4 bases and J dropped 0; count of bases not matched to a gene: 4. The CDR3 extends over 15 amino acids. Germline V CDR1 and CDR2: SGHRS, YFSETQ. The CDR3 region is CASSLGTVSGNTIYF. DNA for the CDR3: TGCGCCAGCAGCCTTGGGACAGTCTCTGGAAACACCATATATTTT. The full variable domain, its missing parts supplied by reference TRBV5-1 and TRBJ1-3, is KAGVTQTPRYLIKTRGQQVTLSCSPISGHRSVSWYQQTPGQGLQFLFEYFSETQRNKGNFPGRFSGRQFSNSRSEMNVSTLELGDSALYLCASSLGTVSGNTIYFGEGSWLTVV.

J is TRBJ2-1 and V is TRBV6-2 or TRBV6-3, with 9 bases aligning to TRBD2. J lost 10 bases, V lost 2 bases, and 6 bases had no gene match. Germline assignment: CDR1 MNHEY and CDR2 SVGEGT. This CDR3 region has 14 residues. This CDR3 reads CASSYRGGVREQFF. CDR3 nucleotides: TGTGCCAGCAGTTACCGCGGGGGGGTCCGGGAGCAGTTCTTC.

The V call is TRBV6-1, the J call TRBJ1-1, with 7 bases aligning to TRBD1. CDR1 MNHNS and CDR2 SASEGT come from the germline V gene. V shed 1 base, J shed 4 bases, and the junction held 6 bases outside the gene matches. The CDR3 runs 15 residues. The CDR3: CASSEVRGRVTEAFF. Here the CDR3 DNA reads TGTGCCAGCAGTGAAGTTAGGGGGCGGGTCACTGAAGCTTTCTTT.

This clone was found a few times. The chain employs TRBV5-6 and TRBJ1-3, with D possibly being TRBD1 (6 bases). Trimming took 4 bases from V and 3 from J, leaving 8 bases between them. Germline values: CDR1 SGHDT, CDR2 YYEEEE. The CDR3 spans 13 residues. CDR3 DNA: TGTGCCAGCAGCACAGGGTTTGGAAACACCATATATTTT. This translates into CASSTGFGNTIYF.

The rearrangement uses TRBV5-1 and TRBJ1-4; no clear D gene. The CDR3 totals 14 residues. Germline V gene sequence: CDR1 SGHRS, CDR2 YFSETQ. Trimming pared 0 bases from V and 7 bases from J, leaving 10 bases between. The CDR3, as DNA: TGCGCCAGCAGCTTGGGCAGTATAACTGAAAAACTGTTTTTT. Protein: CASSLGSITEKLFF. Supplemented by reference TRBV5-1 and TRBJ1-4, the full variable domain reads KAGVTQTPRYLIKTRGQQVTLSCSPISGHRSVSWYQQTPGQGLQFLFEYFSETQRNKGNFPGRFSGRQFSNSRSEMNVSTLELGDSALYLCASSLGSITEKLFFGSGTQLSVL.

The chain recombines TRBV9 with TRBJ1-1; D is possibly TRBD1 (6 bases). Trimming left V 0 bases short and J 2 bases short, with 17 bases between. Germline CDR1 is SGDLS and CDR2 is YYNGEE. The CDR3 totals 17 residues. The CDR3 bases are TGTGCCAGCAGCGTAGCGGTGAACAGGGACCTAAACACTGAAGCTTTCTTT. Its protein product is CASSVAVNRDLNTEAFF.

The V gene is TRBV6-5, the J gene TRBJ1-1; 7 bases map to TRBD1. CDR3 length: 13 residues. V shed 6 bases, J shed 7 bases, and the junction held 8 bases outside the gene matches. Germline V gene data show CDR1 as MNHEY and CDR2 as SVGAGI. CDR3 DNA: TGTGCCAGCAGCACCATGGGACAGAATGAAGCTTTCTTT. Its protein product is CASSTMGQNEAFF.

V usage is TRBV28 and J usage is TRBJ2-2, with 8 bases lining up with TRBD1. This CDR3 spans 18 amino acids. The V gene end was trimmed by 4 bases and the J gene end by 3 bases; junction bases not matched to a gene: 13. CDR1 is MDHEN and CDR2 is SYDVKM in the germline V gene. CDR3 protein: CASSSPGWTGKYTGELFF. The DNA of the CDR3 is TGTGCCAGCAGTTCCCCCGGTTGGACAGGGAAGTACACCGGGGAGCTGTTTTTT.